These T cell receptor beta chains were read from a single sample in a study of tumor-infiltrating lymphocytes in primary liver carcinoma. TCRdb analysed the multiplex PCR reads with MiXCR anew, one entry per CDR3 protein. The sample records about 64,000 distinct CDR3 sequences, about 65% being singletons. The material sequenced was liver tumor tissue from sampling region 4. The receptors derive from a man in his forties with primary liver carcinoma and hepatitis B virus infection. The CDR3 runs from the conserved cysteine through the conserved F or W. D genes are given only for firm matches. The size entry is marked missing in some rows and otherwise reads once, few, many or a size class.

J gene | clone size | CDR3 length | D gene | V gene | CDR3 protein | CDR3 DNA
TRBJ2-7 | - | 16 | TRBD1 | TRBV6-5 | CTSRPGQAVSFYEQYF | TGTACCAGTAGGCCCGGACAGGCAGTATCCTTTTATGAGCAGTACTTC
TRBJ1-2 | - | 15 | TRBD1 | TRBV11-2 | CACSYAGGSSPGYTF | TGTGCCTGCAGCTATGCAGGGGGTTCCTCCCCTGGCTACACCTTC
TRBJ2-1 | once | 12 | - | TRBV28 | CASSAGYNEQFF | TGTGCCAGCAGTGCAGGTTACAATGAGCAGTTCTTT
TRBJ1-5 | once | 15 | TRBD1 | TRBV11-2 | CASSPDRGSNHPQHF | TGTGCCAGCAGTCCGGACAGGGGTAGTAATCATCCCCAGCATTTT
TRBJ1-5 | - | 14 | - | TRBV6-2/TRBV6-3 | CACTLVKGDQPQHF | TGTGCCTGTACTCTGGTGAAAGGGGATCAGCCCCAGCATTTT
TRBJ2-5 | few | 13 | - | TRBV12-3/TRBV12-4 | CASTLVQRETQYF | TGTGCCAGCACTTTGGTCCAGAGAGAGACCCAGTACTTC
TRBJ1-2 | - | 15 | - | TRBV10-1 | CASSSELRDPDGYAF | TGCGCCAGCAGTTCGGAGCTCCGGGACCCCGATGGATACGCCTTC
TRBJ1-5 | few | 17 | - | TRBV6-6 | CASSYSKAQRGNQPQHF | TGTGCCAGCAGTTACTCGAAGGCACAAAGGGGCAATCAGCCCCAGCATTTT
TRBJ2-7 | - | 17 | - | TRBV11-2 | CANSFGCDRVVSYEQYF | TGTGCTAACAGCTTTGGGTGCGACAGAGTAGTCTCCTACGAGCAGTACTTC
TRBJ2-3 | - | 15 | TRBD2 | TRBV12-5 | CASGSEAGHTDMQYF | TGTGCTAGTGGTTCCGAAGCGGGGCACACAGATATGCAGTATTTT
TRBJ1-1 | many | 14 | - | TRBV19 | CASSMGQLNTEAFF | TGTGCCAGTAGTATGGGGCAGTTGAACACTGAAGCTTTCTTT
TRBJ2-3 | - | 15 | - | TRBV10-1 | CAISDEGKQHDTQYF | TGCGCCATCAGCGACGAGGGTAAACAGCACGATACGCAGTATTTT
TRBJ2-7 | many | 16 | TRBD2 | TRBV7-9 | CASSFGGGRAPVEQYF | TGTGCCAGCAGCTTTGGGGGCGGGAGGGCCCCCGTCGAGCAGTACTTC
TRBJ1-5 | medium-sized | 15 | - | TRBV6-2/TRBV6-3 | CASTLDSYSNQPQHF | TGTGCCAGCACCCTCGACAGTTATAGCAATCAGCCCCAGCATTTT
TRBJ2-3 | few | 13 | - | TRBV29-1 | CSVLTGGGYTQYF | TGCAGCGTCCTGACGGGGGGCGGATATACGCAGTATTTT
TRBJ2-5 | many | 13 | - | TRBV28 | CASSSRGAETQYF | TGTGCCAGCAGTTCTAGGGGGGCAGAGACCCAGTACTTC
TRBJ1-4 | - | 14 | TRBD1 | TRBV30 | CAWSMTGDGEKLFF | TGCGCCTGGAGCATGACAGGGGACGGTGAAAAACTGTTTTTT
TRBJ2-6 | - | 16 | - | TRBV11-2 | CTSSLDLGAGANVLAF | TGTACCAGCAGCTTAGACCTCGGGGCTGGGGCCAACGTCCTGGCTTTC
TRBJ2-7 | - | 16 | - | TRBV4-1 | CASSQDRGGCLYEQCF | TGCGCTAGCAGCCAAGATCGGGGCGGGTGTTTATACGAGCAGTGCTTC
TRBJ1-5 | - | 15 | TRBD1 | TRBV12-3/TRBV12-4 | CASSPRASGGRPQHF | TGTGCCAGCAGTCCCCGGGCATCAGGGGGTCGGCCCCAGCATTTT
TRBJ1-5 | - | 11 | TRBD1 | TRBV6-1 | CASSEGQTHHF | TGTGCCAGCAGTGAGGGACAGACCCACCATTTT
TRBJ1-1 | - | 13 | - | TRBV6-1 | CASPRTWGTEAFF | TGTGCCAGCCCCAGGACATGGGGCACTGAAGCTTTCTTT
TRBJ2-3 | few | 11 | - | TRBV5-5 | CASSFGDTQYF | TGTGCCAGCAGCTTTGGAGATACGCAGTATTTT